The 26 T cell receptor beta chains listed next were all sequenced from one sample in a study of radiotherapy plus CTLA-4 blockade in lung cancer. TCRdb's table, derived via immunoSEQ multiplex PCR, lists solely in-frame clones and lacks some. The sample holds about 85,000 clones, 86% seen once. Specimen: peripheral blood, collected from a patient treated with radiotherapy plus ipilimumab. All receptors come from a human donor with non-small cell lung cancer who had a partial response to radiotherapy plus ipilimumab.

This rearrangement joins TRBV11-3 to TRBJ2-3, with D unresolved. CDR3 length equals 12 residues. The germline V gene encodes CDR1 SGHNT and CDR2 YENEEA. The germline V and J ends were trimmed by 2 bases and 2 bases, with 2 bases remaining between them. The DNA of the CDR3 is TGTGCCAGCAGCTTACACACAGATACGCAGTATTTT. As protein: CASSLHTDTQYF.

This clone was detected once. A junction end diverges from the germline sequence, so it may reflect a read error. The J gene is TRBJ2-3, the V gene TRBV5-6; 12 bases are shared with TRBD2. Germline values: CDR1 SGHDT, CDR2 YYEEEE. The CDR3 consists of 15 residues. The CDR3 loop reads CASSLATTSGGPPGF. CDR3 nucleotides: TGTGCCAGCAGCTTGGCCACGACTAGCGGGGGTCCACCGGGTTTT.

This rearrangement joins TRBV6-5 to TRBJ2-3; D may be TRBD1 (5 bases). There are 13 residues in the CDR3. Germline lookup yields CDR1 MNHEY and CDR2 SVGAGI. The CDR3 is CEKTGFSTDTQYF. In nucleotides, the CDR3 is TGTGAAAAAACAGGATTTAGCACAGATACGCAGTATTTT.

The chain links TRBV9 to TRBJ2-3, with TRBD2 matching 12 bases. The V gene's germline CDR1 is SGDLS and CDR2 YYNGEE. The CDR3 consists of 16 residues. The V gene end was trimmed by 4 bases and the J gene end by 4 bases; junction bases not matched to a gene: 7. The CDR3 DNA reads TGTGCCAGCAGCCCCCGGACTAGCGGGAAACCAGATACGCAGTATTTT. Translation gives CASSPRTSGKPDTQYF.

The V gene is TRBV7-6, the J gene TRBJ2-3; weak D call: TRBD1 (5 bases). Germline V gene sequence: CDR1 SGHVS, CDR2 FNYEAQ. V lost 3 bases and J lost 6, with 16 bases in between. The CDR3 loop spans 15 amino acids. The CDR3 here is CASSFLDLGADTQYF. The CDR3 DNA reads as TGTGCCAGCAGCTTTCTAGATTTAGGGGCCGATACGCAGTATTTT. The variable domain in full, with the rest retrieved from reference TRBV7-6 and TRBJ2-3, is GAGVSQSPRYKVTKRGQDVALRCDPISGHVSLYWYRQALGQGPEFLTYFNYEAQQDKSGLPNDRFSAERPEGSISTLTIQRTEQRDSAMYRCASSFLDLGADTQYFGPGTRLTVL.

Written as DNA, the CDR3 is TGTGCCAGCAGAAGCGAAAGCTCCTACGAGCAGTACTTC. Residues: CASRSESSYEQYF. This rearrangement joins TRBV14 to TRBJ2-7; D is ambiguous. The CDR3 loop spans 13 amino acids. V dropped 6 bases and J dropped 0 bases, with 9 bases sitting between them. CDR1 is SGHDN, CDR2 FVKESK, per germline.

The V call is TRBV5-4, the J call TRBJ2-1, with 8 bases that match TRBD1. Germline-derived CDR1 and CDR2 are SGHNT and YYREEE (reference sequence). With V trimmed by 5 bases and J by 8 bases, 6 bases remained unmatched. The CDR3 is made up of 13 amino acids. The CDR3 DNA sequence: TGTGCCAGCAGGCTACAGGGGGGATATGAGCAGTTCTTC. Translation gives CASRLQGGYEQFF. The whole variable domain, filled in from reference TRBV5-4 and TRBJ2-1, reads ETGVTQSPTHLIKTRGQQVTLRCSSQSGHNTVSWYQQALGQGPQFIFQYYREEENGRGNFPPRFSGLQFPNYSSELNVNALELDDSALYLCASRLQGGYEQFFGPGTRLTVL.

This chain joins TRBV4-1 and TRBJ1-1; TRBD1 matches 7 bases. Trimming removed 1 base from V and 1 base from J; junction bases left unmatched: 3. Germline V gives CDR1 MGHRA, CDR2 YSYEKL. The CDR3 runs to 15 residues. Here the CDR3 reads CASSQGRTGNTEAFF. The CDR3 DNA follows: TGCGCCAGCAGCCAAGGGAGGACAGGGAACACTGAAGCTTTCTTT.

The chain links TRBV5-1 to TRBJ2-3, with 7 bases lining up with TRBD2. V was pared by 5 bases and J by 2 bases, with 11 bases of the junction left unmatched. The CDR3 is 16 residues long. Germline values: CDR1 SGHRS, CDR2 YFSETQ. The CDR3 coding sequence is TGCGCCAGCAGTTCGGCCCAGCGGGATACCACAGATACGCAGTATTTT. Protein: CASSSAQRDTTDTQYF.

This clone appeared once. The chain combines TRBV9 with TRBJ2-5, with 10 bases fitting TRBD2. The J call may be mistaken, given a closer DNA end match to TRBJ2-7. In germline, CDR1 is SGDLS, CDR2 YYNGEE. CDR3 length equals 15 residues. The chain's CDR3 is CASSVDPSGSNEQYF. Here the CDR3 DNA reads TGTGCCAGCAGCGTAGATCCTAGCGGGAGTAACGAGCAGTACTTC.

The chain uses TRBV18 and TRBJ2-4; TRBD2 matches 7 bases. Germline values: CDR1 KGHSH, CDR2 LQKENI. The CDR3 totals 13 residues. After removal of 3 bases from V and 5 bases from J, the junction contained 1 base not matched to a gene. CDR3 region: CASSPLAENIQYF. Written as DNA, the CDR3 is TGTGCCAGCTCACCGCTAGCGGAAAACATTCAGTACTTC.

The chain carries TRBV5-1 and TRBJ2-1, with D possibly matching TRBD1 (5 bases). The ends were cut back, 3 bases at V and 5 bases at J, with 15 bases in the middle. The germline CDR1 and CDR2 sequences are SGHRS and YFSETQ. This CDR3 contains 15 residues. The CDR3 sequence is CASSSQDRLHNEQFF. CDR3 nucleotide sequence: TGCGCCAGCAGCTCACAGGACCGCCTTCACAATGAGCAGTTCTTC.

This clone was found a few times. The chain employs TRBV15 and TRBJ1-4; TRBD1 matches 8 bases. This CDR3 is 18 amino acids long. J lost 3 bases, V lost 3 bases, and 12 bases had no gene match. Germline V CDR1 and CDR2: LNHNV, YYDKDF (reference sequence). For the CDR3, the DNA is TGTGCCACCAGCAGCGGACAGGGTTTCCGAACGGCTAATGAAAAACTGTTTTTT. This sequence encodes CATSSGQGFRTANEKLFF.

The chain recombines TRBV4-3 with TRBJ1-3; D unclear. The CDR3 is 17 amino acids. CDR1 is LGHNA and CDR2 is YSLEER in the germline V gene. V was clipped by 0 bases and J by 1 base, with 13 bases between them. The CDR3 loop is CASSQDFRSSSGNTIYF. The CDR3 bases are TGCGCCAGCAGCCAAGATTTCCGGAGTTCTTCTGGAAACACCATATATTTT.

The chain carries TRBV29-1 and TRBJ2-2, with 9 bases identical to TRBD1. V was clipped by 7 bases and J by 2 bases; unmatched bases: 11. This CDR3 has 16 amino acids. In germline, CDR1 is SQVTM, CDR2 ANQGSEA. The chain's CDR3 is CSARVPDRGNTGELFF. The CDR3 nucleotides read TGCAGCGCCAGAGTGCCGGACAGGGGAAACACCGGGGAGCTGTTTTTT.

V and J are TRBV7-9 and TRBJ2-3, with D unclear. CDR3 size: 15 residues. V was cut by 5 bases and J by 3 bases, with 15 bases left in between. The germline V gene encodes CDR1 SEHNR and CDR2 FQNEAQ (reference sequence). The CDR3 DNA follows: TGTGCCAGCAGCCGAGGCCGACGTCTGACAGATACGCAGTATTTT. Protein product: CASSRGRRLTDTQYF.

This clone was observed once. The chain joins TRBV14 to TRBJ2-3; D remains unclear. In germline, CDR1 is SGHDN, CDR2 FVKESK. The CDR3 has 15 amino acids. The V and J ends lost 1 base and 6 bases respectively, with 14 bases between them. The CDR3 DNA is TGTGCCAGCAGCCAAGGGGCCACCCGGTCGGATACGCAGTATTTT. This codes for CASSQGATRSDTQYF.

The V and J genes are TRBV11-2 and TRBJ2-1; TRBD2 aligns across 8 bases. The CDR3 covers 15 residues. The V gene end was trimmed by 6 bases and the J gene end by 4 bases; junction bases not matched to a gene: 8. Germline CDR1 is SGHAT and CDR2 is FQNNGV. In DNA form, the CDR3 reads TGTGCCAGCAGGATAGGGACTAGTCAATACAATGAGCAGTTCTTC. Its translation is CASRIGTSQYNEQFF. Supplemented by reference TRBV11-2 and TRBJ2-1, the full variable domain reads EAGVAQSPRYKIIEKRQSVAFWCNPISGHATLYWYQQILGQGPKLLIQFQNNGVVDDSQLPKDRFSAERLKGVDSTLKIQPAKLEDSAVYLCASRIGTSQYNEQFFGPGTRLTVL.

The chain recombines TRBV5-1 with TRBJ2-1; 9 bases map to TRBD2. The junction had 4 bases not matched to a gene; V was cut back by 2 bases and J by 1 base. This CDR3 is 16 amino acids long. Germline-derived CDR1 and CDR2 are SGHRS and YFSETQ. CDR3 residues: CASSFTSGLSYNEQFF. The DNA for the CDR3 is TGCGCCAGCAGCTTTACTAGCGGGCTTTCCTACAATGAGCAGTTCTTC. The full variable domain, rest sourced from reference TRBV5-1 and TRBJ2-1, is KAGVTQTPRYLIKTRGQQVTLSCSPISGHRSVSWYQQTPGQGLQFLFEYFSETQRNKGNFPGRFSGRQFSNSRSEMNVSTLELGDSALYLCASSFTSGLSYNEQFFGPGTRLTVL.

The chain employs TRBV7-2 and TRBJ2-7; 7 positions agree with TRBD1. V shed 5 bases, J shed 5 bases, and the junction held 9 bases outside the gene matches. The CDR3 covers 14 residues. Germline values: CDR1 SGHTA, CDR2 FQGNSA. The CDR3 DNA reads as TGTGCCAGCAGCCCAGGCAGGGGGTCCCACGAGCAGTACGTC. Translation gives CASSPGRGSHEQYV.

The chain joins TRBV11-2 to TRBJ1-3; 7 bases match TRBD1. The V and J ends lost 6 bases and 0 bases, in that order; junction bases with no gene match: 8. The CDR3 extends over 16 amino acids. The germline gives CDR1 SGHAT, CDR2 FQNNGV. This CDR3 is CASSLDRAHSGNTIYF. DNA of the CDR3: TGTGCCAGCAGTCTTGACAGGGCCCACTCTGGAAACACCATATATTTT.

The rearrangement uses TRBV4-1 and TRBJ1-5; a possible D gene is TRBD1 (6 bases). CDR3 size: 15 residues. V gave up 1 base and J gave up 4 bases, with 11 bases separating them. The germline gives CDR1 MGHRA, CDR2 YSYEKL. The chain's CDR3 is CASSQVWQGNQPQHF. The DNA of the CDR3 is TGCGCCAGCAGCCAAGTTTGGCAGGGGAATCAGCCCCAGCATTTT.

The genes are TRBV18 and TRBJ1-2; D gene ambiguous. Germline CDR1 reads KGHSH; CDR2 reads LQKENI. Trimming left V 3 bases short and J 7 bases short, with 18 bases between. This CDR3 contains 15 residues. The CDR3 nucleotides are TGTGCCAGCTCACCTGTGGCGGTACGCGAGGGTGGCTACACCTTC. Protein: CASSPVAVREGGYTF.

This clone was recorded only once. CDR3 sequence: CASSQGSSETQYF. CDR3 sequence (DNA): TGCGCCAGCAGCCAGGGGAGTTCGGAGACCCAGTACTTC. The chain is built from TRBV5-1 and TRBJ2-5, with D possibly being TRBD1 (6 bases). Germline V CDR1 and CDR2: SGHRS, YFSETQ. Between the trimmed V and J ends, which lost 4 bases and 5 bases, there was a span of 12 bases. The CDR3 contains 13 residues.

V and J are TRBV7-2 and TRBJ1-3; the match to TRBD1 covers 9 bases. The V segment lost 1 base and the J segment 8 bases; nucleotides outside the gene matches: 3. CDR1 is SGHTA, CDR2 FQGNSA, per germline. The CDR3 has 14 residues. The CDR3 DNA reads as TGTGCCAGCAGCTTAGTTGGGACAGGGCACACCATATATTTT. Residues: CASSLVGTGHTIYF.

CDR3 amino acids: CASSRPDRSYEQYF. The CDR3 coding sequence is TGTGCCAGTAGTAGGCCGGACAGATCCTACGAGCAGTACTTC. The genes are TRBV19 and TRBJ2-7; the D gene is possibly TRBD1 (6 bases). CDR1 is LNHDA, CDR2 SQIVND, per germline (reference sequence). The CDR3 contains 14 residues. Trimming cost V 4 bases and J 1 base, with 11 bases left between them.